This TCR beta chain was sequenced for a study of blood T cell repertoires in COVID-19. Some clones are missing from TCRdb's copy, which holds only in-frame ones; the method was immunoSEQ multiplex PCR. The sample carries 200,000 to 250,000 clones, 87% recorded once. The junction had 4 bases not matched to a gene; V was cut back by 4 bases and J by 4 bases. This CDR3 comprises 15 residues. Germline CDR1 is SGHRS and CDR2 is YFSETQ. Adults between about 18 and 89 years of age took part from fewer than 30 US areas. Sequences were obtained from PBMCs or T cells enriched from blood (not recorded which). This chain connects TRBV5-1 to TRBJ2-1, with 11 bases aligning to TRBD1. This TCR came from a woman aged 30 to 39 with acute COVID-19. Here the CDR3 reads CASSRTGGTYNEQFF. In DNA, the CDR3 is TGCGCCAGCAGCCGGACAGGGGGCACTTACAATGAGCAGTTCTTC. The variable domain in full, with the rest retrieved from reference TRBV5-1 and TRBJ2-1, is KAGVTQTPRYLIKTRGQQVTLSCSPISGHRSVSWYQQTPGQGLQFLFEYFSETQRNKGNFPGRFSGRQFSNSRSEMNVSTLELGDSALYLCASSRTGGTYNEQFFGPGTRLTVL.